A selection of T cell receptor beta chains follows, all from one sample in a study of cytomegalovirus exposure and HLA in healthy donors. Method: immunoSEQ multiplex PCR; TCRdb's copy keeps in-frame clones and lacks some. This table has some 140,000 clones, about 80% appearing once. Sequences were obtained from PBMCs. Receptors were obtained from a man under 40 in good health and CMV-seronegative. Both conserved end residues are part of each CDR3. A D gene is named only where the DNA matches it firmly. A clone size is listed for some rows: how often the clone was seen (once, few, many), or a class if it is expanded.

.,TRBJ2-3,.,TRBV7-9,TGTGCCAGCAGCTTATCGGCCGGGGATACGCAGTATTTT,CASSLSAGDTQYF
.,TRBJ1-2,TRBD1,TRBV12-5,TGTGCTAGTGGGAGTGACAGGGGCTATGGCTACACCTTC,CASGSDRGYGYTF
.,TRBJ1-6,TRBD1,TRBV5-6,TGTGCCAGCAGCTCAGACAGGGAGAATTCACCCCTCCACTTT,CASSSDRENSPLHF
.,TRBJ2-4,TRBD2,TRBV10-3,TGTGCCATCAGTCCTGGACTAGGAACCAAAAACATTCAGTACTTC,CAISPGLGTKNIQYF
.,TRBJ2-3,TRBD1,TRBV6-1,TGTGCCAGCAGTGGTGATCTAGTTCGGGGGGACAGGGGAACAGATACGCAGTATTTT,CASSGDLVRGDRGTDTQYF
.,TRBJ1-5,.,TRBV6-1,TGTGCCAGCAGTTTCGCAGGGAGCAATCAGCCCCAGCATTTT,CASSFAGSNQPQHF
.,TRBJ2-1,TRBD2,TRBV11-3,TGTGCCAGCAGCTCTAAGCGGGAGGGATACAATGAGCAGTTCTTC,CASSSKREGYNEQFF
.,TRBJ2-1,.,TRBV28,TGTGCCAGCAGCTCCCTATACAATGAGCAGTTCTTC,CASSSLYNEQFF
.,TRBJ1-3,TRBD1,TRBV6-1,TGTGCCAGCAGTCAATGGGACAGGTGGGGGGACACCATATATTTT,CASSQWDRWGDTIYF
.,TRBJ2-7,.,TRBV13,TGTGCCAGCAGCTTAGATGCGGGAACCGAGCAGTACTTC,CASSLDAGTEQYF
few,TRBJ1-4,.,TRBV18,TGTGCCAGCTCACTATTTGCAACTAATGAAAAACTGTTTTTT,CASSLFATNEKLFF
.,TRBJ1-1,TRBD1,TRBV19,TGTGCCAGTACCTTCAGCTCAAACAGGGGAACTGAAGCTTTCTTT,CASTFSSNRGTEAFF
few,TRBJ2-5,.,TRBV7-2,TGTGCCAGCAGCCGCCCCAGGGGCCAAGAGAAAGAGACCCAGTACTTC,CASSRPRGQEKETQYF
.,TRBJ2-3,.,TRBV6-1,TGTGCCAGCAGACTCACAGATACGCAGTATTTT,CASRLTDTQYF
.,TRBJ1-2,.,TRBV29-1,TGCAGCGTTGGCCCCCCGGGGGAAGTAGGTGGCTACACCTTC,CSVGPPGEVGGYTF
.,TRBJ2-1,TRBD1,TRBV28,TGTGCCAGCAGTTGGACAGGGGACTACAATGAGCAGTTCTTC,CASSWTGDYNEQFF
once,TRBJ1-1,TRBD1,TRBV6-6,TGTGCCAGCAGAAACCCGACAGGGAACAACACTGAAGCTTTCTTT,CASRNPTGNNTEAFF
.,TRBJ2-1,TRBD2,TRBV5-1,TGCGCCAGCAGCCCTTCTAGCGGGAGTTACAATGAGCAGTTCTTC,CASSPSSGSYNEQFF
.,TRBJ2-3,TRBD2,TRBV28,TGTGCCAGCAGTTTATGGAGTCTAGCGGGAGGGAATGATACGCAGTATTTT,CASSLWSLAGGNDTQYF
once,TRBJ1-1,TRBD1,TRBV5-4,TGTGCCAGCAGCCGAGGACAGGGAGGTACTGAAGCTTTCTTT,CASSRGQGGTEAFF
.,TRBJ2-7,.,TRBV9,TGTGCCAGCAGCGTGGTGGACTCGACCTACGAGCAGTACTTC,CASSVVDSTYEQYF
.,TRBJ2-7,TRBD2,TRBV28,TGTGCCAGCAGCCAACTAGCGGGCACCTACTACGAGCAGTACTTC,CASSQLAGTYYEQYF
.,TRBJ2-7,.,TRBV30,TGTGCCTGGGAGCAATCAGGGGGAGGCTACGAGCAGTACTTC,CAWEQSGGGYEQYF
once,TRBJ2-7,TRBD1,TRBV25-1,TGTGCCAGCAGTGGTCGACAGGGAACTTCCTACGAGCAGTACTTC,CASSGRQGTSYEQYF
once,TRBJ2-7,TRBD2,TRBV7-2,TGTGCCAGCAGCTCAAGCGGGACCACCTACGAGCAGTACTTC,CASSSSGTTYEQYF
.,TRBJ2-7,TRBD1,TRBV10-3,TGTGCCATCAGCCCAGGACCGGGACAGGGGACCTACGAGCAGTACTTC,CAISPGPGQGTYEQYF
few,TRBJ1-3,TRBD1,TRBV18,TGTGCCAGCTCACCCGGGACAGGGATTGACACCATATATTTT,CASSPGTGIDTIYF
.,TRBJ2-3,TRBD2,TRBV7-9,TGTGCCAGCAGCCCTAGCGGGACCGGCACAGATACGCAGTATTTT,CASSPSGTGTDTQYF
.,TRBJ2-5,TRBD2,TRBV28,TGTGCCAGCAGTTTTCTTGGACTAGCGGGAGACGGGGGCCAAGAGACCCAGTACTTC,CASSFLGLAGDGGQETQYF
medium-sized,TRBJ1-5,.,TRBV14,TGTGCCAGCAGCCCTAGTGGTGCCCTGAATCAGCCCCAGCATTTT,CASSPSGALNQPQHF
few,TRBJ1-1,.,TRBV6-6,TGTGCCAGCAGCCTCGGGGATGGAGAACCTGAAGCTTTCTTT,CASSLGDGEPEAFF
.,TRBJ1-2,.,TRBV27,TGTGCCAGCAGTTTAATCGGGTTTCCCCTTTATGGCTACACCTTC,CASSLIGFPLYGYTF
once,TRBJ2-7,.,TRBV7-2,TGTGCCAGCAACATAGGAGGGCAGATGAGTGAGCAGTACTTC,CASNIGGQMSEQYF
few,TRBJ1-5,.,TRBV6-1,TGTGCCAGCAGTGAGCTCAGGGGCCCGGGCAATCAGCCCCAGCATTTT,CASSELRGPGNQPQHF
.,TRBJ2-1,.,TRBV6-5,TGTGCCAGCAGTTACTCCTTGGTCGGTAGCGATGAGCAGTTCTTC,CASSYSLVGSDEQFF
once,TRBJ1-2,.,TRBV28,TGTGCCAGCAGTTTCCCGGGAGACGGGGGTAGGACCTATGGCTACACCTTC,CASSFPGDGGRTYGYTF
.,TRBJ1-2,.,TRBV30,TGTGCCTGGAACAGGGTACACTATGGCTACACCTTC,CAWNRVHYGYTF
.,TRBJ1-2,.,TRBV19,TGTGCCAGTAGTATACCAGGGTTGAACTACACCTTC,CASSIPGLNYTF
.,TRBJ1-3,TRBD1,TRBV10-3,TGTGCCATACGTCCGGACAGGGCTGGAAACACCATATATTTT,CAIRPDRAGNTIYF
.,TRBJ2-4,TRBD2,TRBV19,TGTGCCAGTAGTCCCCTAGCGGGAGGTTACATTCAGTACTTC,CASSPLAGGYIQYF
few,TRBJ2-7,TRBD2,TRBV5-1,TGCGCCAGCAGCTCATCTAGCGGGAGGGCCTACGAGCAGTACTTC,CASSSSSGRAYEQYF
many,TRBJ2-1,.,TRBV4-3,TGCGCCAGCAGCCCGTACTTTACTAGCAGGACGGGGCAGTTCTTC,CASSPYFTSRTGQFF
few,TRBJ1-1,.,TRBV6-5,TGTGCCAGCAGTTTACAGGGCCGGGTGGGTACTGAAGCTTTCTTT,CASSLQGRVGTEAFF
.,TRBJ2-1,TRBD2,TRBV7-2,TGTGCCAGCAGCCGTGATCTAGCGGGAGCCCGCAATGAGCAGTTCTTC,CASSRDLAGARNEQFF
.,TRBJ1-1,.,TRBV6-1,TGTGCCAGCAGTGGCCGGGACACCGGACCGAACACTGAAGCTTTCTTT,CASSGRDTGPNTEAFF
few,TRBJ1-1,.,TRBV6-5,TGTGCCAGCAGTTATGGACAGCCGAACACTGAAGCTTTCTTT,CASSYGQPNTEAFF
.,TRBJ2-2,.,TRBV19,TGTGCCAGTAGTATCAGGACCGGGGAGCTGTTTTTT,CASSIRTGELFF
.,TRBJ1-1,TRBD1,TRBV7-2,TGTGCCAGCAGCGTTCGAGGACAGGGGGCGGCTGAAGCTTTCTTT,CASSVRGQGAAEAFF